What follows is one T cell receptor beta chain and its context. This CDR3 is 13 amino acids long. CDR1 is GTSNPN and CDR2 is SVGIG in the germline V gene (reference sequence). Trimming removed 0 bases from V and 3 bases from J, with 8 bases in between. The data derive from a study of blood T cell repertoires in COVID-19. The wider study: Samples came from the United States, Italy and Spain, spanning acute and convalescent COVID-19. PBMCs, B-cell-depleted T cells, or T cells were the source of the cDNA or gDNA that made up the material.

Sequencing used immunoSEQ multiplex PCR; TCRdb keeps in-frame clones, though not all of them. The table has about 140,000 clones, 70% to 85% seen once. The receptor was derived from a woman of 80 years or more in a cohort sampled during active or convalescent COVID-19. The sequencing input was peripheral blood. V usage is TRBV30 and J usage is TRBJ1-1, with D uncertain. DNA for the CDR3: TGTGCCTGGAGTGTTAGTTCTTACACTGAAGCTTTCTTT. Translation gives CAWSVSSYTEAFF.